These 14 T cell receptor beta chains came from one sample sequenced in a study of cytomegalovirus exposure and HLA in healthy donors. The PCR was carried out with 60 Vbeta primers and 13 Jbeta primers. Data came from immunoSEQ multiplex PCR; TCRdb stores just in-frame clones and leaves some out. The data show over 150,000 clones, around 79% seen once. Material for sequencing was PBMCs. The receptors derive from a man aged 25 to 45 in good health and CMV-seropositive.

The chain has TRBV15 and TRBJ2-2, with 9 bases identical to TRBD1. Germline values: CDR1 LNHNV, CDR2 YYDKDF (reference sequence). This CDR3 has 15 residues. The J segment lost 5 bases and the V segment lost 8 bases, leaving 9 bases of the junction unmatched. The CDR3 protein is CATLADRGWTGELFF. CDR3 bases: TGTGCCACCTTGGCGGACAGGGGTTGGACCGGGGAGCTGTTTTTT.

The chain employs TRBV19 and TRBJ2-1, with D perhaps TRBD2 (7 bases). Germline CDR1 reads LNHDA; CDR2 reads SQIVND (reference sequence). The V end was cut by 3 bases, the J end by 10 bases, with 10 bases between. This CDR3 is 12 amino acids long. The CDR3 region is CASSIRGGEQFF. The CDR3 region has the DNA TGTGCCAGTAGTATCCGCGGGGGCGAGCAGTTCTTC.

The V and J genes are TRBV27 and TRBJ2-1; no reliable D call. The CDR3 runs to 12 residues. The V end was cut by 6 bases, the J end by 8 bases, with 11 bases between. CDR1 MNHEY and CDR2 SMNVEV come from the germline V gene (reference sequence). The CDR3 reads CASSPRRDEQFF. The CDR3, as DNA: TGTGCCAGCAGCCCCCGTCGGGATGAGCAGTTCTTC.

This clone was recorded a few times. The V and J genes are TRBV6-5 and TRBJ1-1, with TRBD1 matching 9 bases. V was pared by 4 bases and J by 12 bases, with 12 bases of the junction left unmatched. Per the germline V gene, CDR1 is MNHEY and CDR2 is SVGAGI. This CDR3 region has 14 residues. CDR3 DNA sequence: TGTGCCAGCAGTTTCGGACAGGGGAAATCCCAAACTTTCTTT. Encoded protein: CASSFGQGKSQTFF.

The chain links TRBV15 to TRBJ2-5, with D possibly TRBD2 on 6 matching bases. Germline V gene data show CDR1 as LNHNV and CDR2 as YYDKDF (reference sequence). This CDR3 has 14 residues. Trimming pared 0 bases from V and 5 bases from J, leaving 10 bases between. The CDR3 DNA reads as TGTGCCACCAGCAGAGACTGGGGGAGGGAGACCCAGTACTTC. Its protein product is CATSRDWGRETQYF.

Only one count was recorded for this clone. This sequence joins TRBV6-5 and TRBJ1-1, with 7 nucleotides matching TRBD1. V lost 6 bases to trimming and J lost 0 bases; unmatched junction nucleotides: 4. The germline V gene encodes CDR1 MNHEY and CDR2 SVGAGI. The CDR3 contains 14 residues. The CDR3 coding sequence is TGTGCCAGCAGACTGGGACAGCTGAACACTGAAGCTTTCTTT. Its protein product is CASRLGQLNTEAFF.

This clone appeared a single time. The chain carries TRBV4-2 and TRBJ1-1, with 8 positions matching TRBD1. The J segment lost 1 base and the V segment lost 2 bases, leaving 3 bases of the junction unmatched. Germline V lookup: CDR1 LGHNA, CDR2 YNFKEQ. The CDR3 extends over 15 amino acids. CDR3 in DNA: TGTGCCAGCAGCCAAATGGGACAGGCGAACACTGAAGCTTTCTTT. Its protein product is CASSQMGQANTEAFF.

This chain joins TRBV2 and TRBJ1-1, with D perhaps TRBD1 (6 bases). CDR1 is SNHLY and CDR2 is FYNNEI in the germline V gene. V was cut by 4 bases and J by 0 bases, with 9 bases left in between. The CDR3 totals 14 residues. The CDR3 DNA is TGTGCCAGCAGTGGGACAGTTTTGAACACTGAAGCTTTCTTT. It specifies CASSGTVLNTEAFF.

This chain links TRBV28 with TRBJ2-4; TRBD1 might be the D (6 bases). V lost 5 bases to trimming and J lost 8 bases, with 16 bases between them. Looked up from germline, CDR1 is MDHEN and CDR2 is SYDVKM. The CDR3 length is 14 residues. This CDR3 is CASSPGTWDDIQYF. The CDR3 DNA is TGTGCCAGCAGTCCCGGGACATGGGACGACATTCAGTACTTC.

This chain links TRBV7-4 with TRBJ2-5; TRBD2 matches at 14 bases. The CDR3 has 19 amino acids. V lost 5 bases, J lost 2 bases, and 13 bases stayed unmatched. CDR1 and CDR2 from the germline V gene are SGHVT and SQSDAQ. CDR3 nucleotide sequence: TGTGCCAGCAGCAAACAAAGGGGACTAGCGGGGGTCAGTCAAGAGACCCAGTACTTC. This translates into CASSKQRGLAGVSQETQYF.

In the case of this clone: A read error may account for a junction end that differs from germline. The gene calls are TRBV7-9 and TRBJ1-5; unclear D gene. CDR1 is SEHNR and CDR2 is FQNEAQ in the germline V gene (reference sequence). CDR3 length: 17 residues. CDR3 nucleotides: TGTTCCAGCAGCTTAGGAGGCGGGCGTAGGGTTAATCAGCCCCAGCATTTT. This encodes CSSSLGGGRRVNQPQHF.

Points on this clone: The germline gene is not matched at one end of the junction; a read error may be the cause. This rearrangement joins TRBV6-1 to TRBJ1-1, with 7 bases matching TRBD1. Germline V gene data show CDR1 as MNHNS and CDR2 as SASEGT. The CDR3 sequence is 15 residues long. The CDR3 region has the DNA TGTGCCAGCAGCCCCCAGGGGGGACACCTCCTTGCCAAGCCCTTT. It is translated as CASSPQGGHLLAKPF.

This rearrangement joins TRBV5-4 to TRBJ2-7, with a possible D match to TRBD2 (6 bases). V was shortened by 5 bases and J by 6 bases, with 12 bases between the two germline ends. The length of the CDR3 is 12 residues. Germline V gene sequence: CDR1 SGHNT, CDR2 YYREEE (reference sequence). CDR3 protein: CASSNGGPEQYF. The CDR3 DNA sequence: TGTGCCAGCAGTAACGGAGGGCCCGAGCAGTACTTC.

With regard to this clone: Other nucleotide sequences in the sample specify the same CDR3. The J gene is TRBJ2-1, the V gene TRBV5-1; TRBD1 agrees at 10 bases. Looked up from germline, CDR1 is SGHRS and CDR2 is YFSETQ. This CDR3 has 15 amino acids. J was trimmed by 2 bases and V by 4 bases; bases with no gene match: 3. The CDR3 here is CASSPGTGAYNEQFF. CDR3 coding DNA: TGCGCCAGCAGCCCCGGGACAGGGGCCTACAATGAGCAGTTCTTC.